The rows below give T cell receptor beta chains drawn from one sample of a study of human T cells and chemical hapten exposure. TCRdb reprocessed the 5' RACE reads via MiXCR and lists one record per CDR3 protein. Here the sample spans under 150,000 distinct CDR3 sequences, roughly 19% being singletons. These receptors all stem from a human donor in good health. Both conserved end residues are part of each CDR3. A D gene is named only where the DNA matches it firmly. Where a row states a size, it is once, few, many or the class of an expanded clone; other rows omit it.

J gene | clone size | D gene | V gene | CDR3 protein | CDR3 DNA
TRBJ1-2 | . | . | TRBV3-1 | CASSQGLVDYGYTF | TGTGCCAGCAGCCAGGGCTTGGTTGACTATGGCTACACCTTC
TRBJ2-7 | . | . | TRBV6-5 | CASSYLGLGREQYF | TGTGCCAGCAGTTACCTTGGCCTGGGGCGGGAGCAGTACTTC
TRBJ2-2 | few | TRBD1 | TRBV5-1 | CASSLNGRGRFDTGELFF | TGCGCCAGCAGCTTAAACGGCAGGGGGCGATTCGACACCGGGGAGCTGTTTTTT
TRBJ1-3 | . | . | TRBV4-2 | CASSSYDSPGNTIYF | TGTGCCAGCAGCTCCTACGACAGTCCCGGAAACACCATATATTTT
TRBJ1-1 | few | TRBD1 | TRBV11-2 | CASSSGQGRMNTEAFF | TGTGCCAGCAGCAGTGGACAGGGGCGCATGAACACTGAAGCTTTCTTT
TRBJ2-7 | . | . | TRBV28 | CASRRGHPYEQYF | TGTGCCAGCAGAAGGGGACACCCCTACGAGCAGTACTTC
TRBJ2-2 | few | . | TRBV3-1 | CASSPRGGTGELFF | TGTGCCAGCAGCCCCAGGGGGGGCACCGGGGAGCTGTTTTTT
TRBJ2-1 | . | . | TRBV12-3/TRBV12-4 | CASSSRLNEQFF | TGTGCCAGCAGTTCTAGACTCAATGAGCAGTTCTTC
TRBJ2-2 | few | TRBD1 | TRBV6-1 | CASRYRGKTGELFF | TGTGCCAGCAGGTACAGGGGGAAGACCGGGGAGCTGTTTTTT
TRBJ2-3 | . | . | TRBV7-9 | CASSSSSTDTQYF | TGTGCCAGCAGCTCAAGTAGCACAGATACGCAGTATTTT
TRBJ2-2 | . | TRBD1 | TRBV9 | CASSVNSPGQLSNTGELFF | TGTGCCAGCAGCGTAAATAGTCCGGGACAGCTTTCGAACACCGGGGAGCTGTTTTTT
TRBJ1-4 | many | . | TRBV18 | CASSPPQGSNEKLFF | TGTGCCAGCTCACCCCCCCAGGGGTCGAATGAAAAACTGTTTTTT
TRBJ2-5 | . | TRBD1 | TRBV12-3/TRBV12-4 | CASSPPDRGAETQYF | TGTGCCAGCAGTCCGCCAGACAGGGGTGCAGAGACCCAGTACTTC
TRBJ2-1 | many | . | TRBV12-3/TRBV12-4 | CASSLRVDEQFF | TGTGCCAGCAGTCTCAGGGTCGATGAGCAGTTCTTC
TRBJ1-3 | few | . | TRBV2 | CASKSGGGNTIYF | TGTGCCAGCAAGTCCGGGGGCGGAAACACCATATATTTT
TRBJ2-3 | . | TRBD2 | TRBV20-1 | CSAERERSTDTQYF | TGCAGTGCTGAGCGGGAGCGGAGCACAGATACGCAGTATTTT
TRBJ1-4 | few | TRBD1 | TRBV28 | CASRRQGATNEKLFF | TGTGCCAGCAGGCGGCAGGGGGCAACTAATGAAAAACTGTTTTTT
TRBJ1-3 | few | . | TRBV5-2 | CASSQPTVLTGNTIYF | TGTGCCAGCAGCCAACCAACAGTCCTAACCGGAAACACCATATATTTT
TRBJ1-6 | . | . | TRBV20-1 | CSAGTTNSPLHF | TGCAGTGCCGGGACCACTAATTCACCCCTCCACTTT
TRBJ2-7 | few | . | TRBV7-6 | CASSPGPESYEQYF | TGTGCCAGCAGCCCGGGTCCCGAGTCCTACGAGCAGTACTTC
TRBJ1-1 | few | . | TRBV11-2 | CASSLHRLQGGKTEAFF | TGTGCCAGCAGCTTACACCGGTTACAGGGTGGTAAAACTGAAGCTTTCTTT
TRBJ2-1 | . | . | TRBV28 | CASSLPGLAVPSSYNEQFF | TGTGCCAGCAGCCTCCCGGGACTCGCGGTCCCCAGCTCCTACAATGAGCAGTTCTTC
TRBJ2-3 | . | TRBD2 | TRBV28 | CASSSGTSGRTDTQYF | TGTGCCAGCAGCTCTGGGACTAGCGGGCGCACAGATACGCAGTATTTT
TRBJ2-5 | . | TRBD2 | TRBV7-9 | CASSLGLAGRETQYF | TGTGCCAGCAGCTTGGGACTAGCGGGACGGGAGACCCAGTACTTC
TRBJ2-7 | few | . | TRBV11-2 | CASSVGLVSSYEQYF | TGTGCCAGCAGCGTAGGGCTAGTTAGCTCCTACGAGCAGTACTTC
TRBJ2-5 | . | . | TRBV14 | CASSQGLRHQETQYF | TGTGCCAGCAGCCAAGGTCTCAGACACCAAGAGACCCAGTACTTC
TRBJ2-5 | many | TRBD2 | TRBV23-1 | CASSQRGLADQETQYF | TGCGCCAGCAGTCAAAGGGGACTAGCGGACCAAGAGACCCAGTACTTC
TRBJ2-5 | few | . | TRBV5-6 | CASSLVSDQETQYF | TGTGCCAGCAGCTTGGTTAGCGATCAAGAGACCCAGTACTTC
TRBJ1-1 | few | TRBD1 | TRBV13 | CASSFDRGSTEAFF | TGTGCCAGCAGCTTCGACAGGGGAAGTACTGAAGCTTTCTTT
TRBJ2-6 | few | . | TRBV29-1 | CSVLGERAGANVLTF | TGCAGCGTTCTAGGGGAAAGGGCTGGGGCCAACGTCCTGACTTTC
TRBJ2-2 | . | TRBD2 | TRBV20-1 | CSARTSGGGTGELFF | TGCAGTGCCAGGACTAGCGGGGGCGGAACCGGGGAGCTGTTTTTT
TRBJ2-7 | . | TRBD1 | TRBV19 | CASSPGTGSSYEQYF | TGTGCCAGTAGTCCCGGGACAGGGAGCTCCTACGAGCAGTACTTC
TRBJ2-1 | . | . | TRBV7-9 | CASALKREAGSYNEQFF | TGTGCCAGCGCCCTTAAAAGGGAGGCCGGCTCCTACAATGAGCAGTTCTTC
TRBJ1-2 | few | . | TRBV4-1 | CASSQGRTELSGYGYTF | TGCGCCAGCAGCCAAGGACGGACTGAACTTAGTGGCTATGGCTACACCTTC
TRBJ2-7 | few | TRBD2 | TRBV28 | CASSSPGTTSYEQYF | TGTGCCAGCTCCTCTCCCGGGACTACTTCCTACGAGCAGTACTTC
TRBJ2-4 | few | . | TRBV14 | CASGPAKNIQYF | TGTGCCAGCGGGCCAGCCAAAAACATTCAGTACTTC
TRBJ2-7 | . | . | TRBV28 | CASSLRQVFYEQYF | TGTGCCAGCAGTTTGAGGCAGGTGTTCTACGAGCAGTACTTC
TRBJ2-1 | . | TRBD2 | TRBV24-1 | CATSEIGTSYEQFF | TGTGCCACCAGTGAAATCGGGACTAGCTATGAGCAGTTCTTC
TRBJ2-3 | few | TRBD2 | TRBV3-1 | CASSQGAGPQNTQYF | TGTGCCAGCAGCCAGGGAGCGGGACCCCAAAATACGCAGTATTTT
TRBJ2-7 | . | TRBD2 | TRBV10-1 | CASSALGGSGSLQYF | TGCGCCAGCAGCGCCCTGGGGGGTAGCGGGTCACTGCAGTACTTC
TRBJ1-2 | . | . | TRBV12-3/TRBV12-4 | CASSGWLPSGVYGYTF | TGTGCCAGCAGTGGATGGCTCCCTAGCGGGGTTTATGGCTACACCTTC
TRBJ2-2 | . | . | TRBV4-1 | CASSQVGQKNTGELFF | TGCGCCAGCAGCCAAGTCGGACAGAAGAACACCGGGGAGCTGTTTTTT
TRBJ1-3 | . | . | TRBV5-1 | CASSLDGHGPGNTIYF | TGCGCCAGCAGCTTGGACGGCCACGGCCCTGGAAACACCATATATTTT
TRBJ1-3 | . | . | TRBV6-1 | CASSLGQPFSGNTIYF | TGTGCCAGCAGTCTCGGACAGCCATTTTCTGGAAACACCATATATTTT
TRBJ2-3 | few | TRBD1 | TRBV6-2/TRBV6-3 | CASSFFRDRGKDTQYF | TGTGCCAGCAGTTTTTTCAGGGACAGGGGTAAAGATACGCAGTATTTT
TRBJ1-1 | . | TRBD1 | TRBV9 | CASRATGDTEAFF | TGTGCCAGCAGGGCCACAGGGGACACTGAAGCTTTCTTT
TRBJ1-1 | few | . | TRBV5-1 | CASSLDRVTEAFF | TGCGCCAGCAGCTTGGATAGGGTCACTGAAGCTTTCTTT
TRBJ2-7 | . | TRBD2 | TRBV5-6 | CASSLEKLAGNYEQYF | TGTGCCAGCAGCTTGGAAAAACTAGCGGGGAACTACGAGCAGTACTTC
TRBJ2-2 | . | . | TRBV28 | CASSFPQNAVNTGELFF | TGTGCCAGCAGTTTCCCCCAAAACGCGGTAAACACCGGGGAGCTGTTTTTT
TRBJ1-1 | . | . | TRBV28 | CASSPHPLRNTEAFF | TGTGCCAGCAGTCCCCACCCCCTTCGAAACACTGAAGCTTTCTTT